This TCR beta chain was retrieved from a study of cytomegalovirus exposure and HLA in healthy donors. Study background: Among about 179 million T cells, an earlier analysis found roughly 100 million unique TCR beta sequences. Points from the study as a whole: Some 150 TCR beta chains were listed as cytomegalovirus-associated. In a later analysis, specific HLA alleles were associated with around 17,000 TCR beta sequences at a 0.05 false discovery rate.

PCR used 60 Vbeta primers and 13 Jbeta primers. Sequenced by immunoSEQ multiplex PCR; TCRdb stores in-frame clones only, minus some. The sample includes around 150,000 clones, 65% to 85% of them seen just once. Per germline, CDR1 MNHEY and CDR2 SMNVEV (reference sequence). This CDR3 has 16 amino acids. The V gene end was trimmed by 5 bases and the J gene end by 5 bases; junction bases not matched to a gene: 8. These donors, healthy bone marrow donors, were studied. On this clone itself: No antigen is known for it.

The chain combines TRBV27 with TRBJ2-5, with 13 bases lining up with TRBD2. Sequencing was performed on PBMCs. This TCR was sampled from a man in his sixties in good health and CMV-seronegative. CDR3 nucleotides: TGTGCCAGCAGTCTAGGACTAGCGGGAGATAGGGAGACCCAGTACTTC. Its translation is CASSLGLAGDRETQYF.